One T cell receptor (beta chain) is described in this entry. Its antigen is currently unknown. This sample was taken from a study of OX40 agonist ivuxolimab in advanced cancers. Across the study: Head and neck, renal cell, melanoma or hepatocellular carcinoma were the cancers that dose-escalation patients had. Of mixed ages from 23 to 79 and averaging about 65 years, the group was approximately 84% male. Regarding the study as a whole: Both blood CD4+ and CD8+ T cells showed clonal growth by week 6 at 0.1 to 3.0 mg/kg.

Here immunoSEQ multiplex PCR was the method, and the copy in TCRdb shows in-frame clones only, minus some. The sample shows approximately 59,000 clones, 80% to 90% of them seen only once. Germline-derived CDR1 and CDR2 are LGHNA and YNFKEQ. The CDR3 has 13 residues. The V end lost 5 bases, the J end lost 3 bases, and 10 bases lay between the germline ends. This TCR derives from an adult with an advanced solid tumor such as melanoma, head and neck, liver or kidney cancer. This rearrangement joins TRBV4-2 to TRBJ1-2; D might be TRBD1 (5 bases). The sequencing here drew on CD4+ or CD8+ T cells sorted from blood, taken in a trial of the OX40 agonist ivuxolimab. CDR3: CASSLEQDYGYTF. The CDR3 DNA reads TGTGCCAGCAGCTTGGAACAGGACTATGGCTACACCTTC.